The 6 T cell receptor beta chains given below trace back to one sample, sequenced in a study of TIL therapy for anti-PD-1-resistant metastatic lung cancer. The time point was: pre-treatment sample, taken before nivolumab and TIL therapy. Pleural nodules or supraclavicular lymph nodes made up most of the excised metastases sampled. This was the immunoSEQ v3 assay. Profiled with immunoSEQ multiplex PCR; TCRdb holds only in-frame clones, not every one. Of 95,000 or so clones in the sample, roughly 65% are singletons; the top ten hold 9.5% to 12%. This specimen was tumor tissue, taken at baseline. Receptor source: a person aged 25-80 years with non-small cell lung cancer.

J is TRBJ2-1 and V is TRBV24-1; 11 nucleotides align to TRBD2. Germline values: CDR1 KGHDR, CDR2 SFDVKD. The CDR3 runs 16 residues. The J segment lost 6 bases and the V segment lost 2 bases, leaving 5 bases of the junction unmatched. The CDR3 reads CATSDSVAGGLNEQFF. The CDR3, as DNA: TGTGCCACCAGTGATTCAGTAGCGGGGGGGCTCAATGAGCAGTTCTTC.

V gene TRBV18 combines with J gene TRBJ2-5; 7 positions match TRBD1. This CDR3 is built from 14 residues. Germline V gene lookup returns CDR1 KGHSH and CDR2 LQKENI. V lost 5 bases to trimming and J lost 0 bases; unmatched junction nucleotides: 3. This CDR3 reads CASSGTDYQETQYF. CDR3 nucleotides: TGTGCCAGCTCAGGGACAGACTACCAAGAGACCCAGTACTTC.

The count of this clone is one. This rearrangement joins TRBV3-1 (or the pseudogene TRBV3-2) to TRBJ2-6; D is perhaps TRBD2 (5 bases). This CDR3 has 19 amino acids. CDR1 is LGHDT, CDR2 YNNKEL, per germline (reference sequence). Trimming took off 0 bases at V and 0 bases at J, with 15 bases between the two ends. This CDR3 is CASSQDWYFEGSGANVLTF. The CDR3 nucleotides are TGTGCCAGCAGCCAAGATTGGTACTTCGAGGGCTCTGGGGCCAACGTCCTGACTTTC.

V gene TRBV7-3 combines with J gene TRBJ2-2, with a weak D call TRBD2 (6 bases). The CDR3 extends over 15 amino acids. The germline V and J ends were trimmed by 4 bases and 1 base, with 10 bases remaining between them. The germline V gene encodes CDR1 SGHTA and CDR2 FQGTGA. The CDR3 reads CASSSRAGNTGELFF. As DNA, the CDR3 is TGTGCCAGCAGCTCCCGAGCGGGGAACACCGGGGAGCTGTTTTTT.

This clone was picked up many times. The CDR3 bases are TGTGCCAGCAGCTCAACAGGGGCTTACAATCAGCCCCAGCATTTT. It yields the protein CASSSTGAYNQPQHF. The V call is TRBV7-9, the J call TRBJ1-5, with 7 bases matching TRBD1. The junction had 6 bases not matched to a gene; V was cut back by 4 bases and J by 3 bases. Germline V CDR1 and CDR2: SEHNR, FQNEAQ (reference sequence). This CDR3 region has 15 residues.

The gene calls are TRBV7-3 and TRBJ2-1, with TRBD2 matching over 9 bases. This CDR3 contains 15 residues. Germline assignment: CDR1 SGHTA and CDR2 FQGTGA. Trimming removed 5 bases from V and 0 bases from J; junction bases left unmatched: 2. The CDR3 DNA follows: TGTGCCAGCAGCCCGCGGGGGGGCTCCTACAATGAGCAGTTCTTC. As protein: CASSPRGGSYNEQFF.